The 21 T cell receptor beta chains listed next were all sequenced from one sample in a study of metastatic and nonmetastatic thyroid tumors. All patients reached thyroid surgery having received no treatment beforehand. TCRdb reassembled clones from the PCR reads with MiXCR. The sample contains some 30,000 clones, 7% to 9% of which appear only once. Sequences were obtained from blood. The receptors here all came from a female donor with papillary thyroid cancer or a benign thyroid nodule (not recorded which). Some clones in this sample may be carry-over from other donors' samples.

This clone was counted between two and nine times. A read error may explain this, as a much larger clone is one base away. This sequence joins TRBV6-1 and TRBJ2-1, with 10 bases matching TRBD2. Germline CDR1 is MNHNS and CDR2 is SASEGT. The length of the CDR3 is 16 residues. With V trimmed by 5 bases and J by 2 bases, 6 bases remained unmatched. CDR3 region: CASSHALAGAYNEQFF. The CDR3 DNA sequence: TGTGCCAGCAGTCACGCTCTAGCGGGAGCCTACAATGAGCAGTTCTTC.

In this sample, this clone turned up many times. This chain uses TRBV4-3 with TRBJ1-4; D unresolved. The CDR3 extends over 17 amino acids. The germline V and J ends were trimmed by 0 bases and 0 bases, with 11 bases remaining between them. Per the germline V gene, CDR1 is LGHNA and CDR2 is YSLEER. CDR3 DNA sequence: TGCGCCAGCAGCCAAGACTACAGCGGCGCAACTAATGAAAAACTGTTTTTT. This gives the protein CASSQDYSGATNEKLFF.

This clone was counted at least ten times. This rearrangement joins TRBV7-9 to TRBJ1-2, with D hard to call. Germline loops: CDR1 SEHNR, CDR2 FQNEAQ (reference sequence). CDR3 size: 13 residues. V was clipped by 1 base and J by 8 bases, with 11 bases between them. Here the CDR3 DNA reads TGTGCCAGCAGCTTAGATGGGCTTAGGGGCTACACCTTC. It yields the protein CASSLDGLRGYTF. Filled out from reference TRBV7-9 and TRBJ1-2, the complete variable domain reads DTGVSQNPRHKITKRGQNVTFRCDPISEHNRLYWYRQTLGQGPEFLTYFQNEAQLEKSRLLSDRFSAERPKGSFSTLEIQRTEQGDSAMYLCASSLDGLRGYTFGSGTRLTVV.

This clone was recorded many times. The chain uses TRBV12-3 or TRBV12-4 and TRBJ2-2, with TRBD2 matching 10 bases. There are 16 residues in the CDR3. V was clipped by 6 bases and J by 1 base; unmatched bases: 5. CDR3 region: CASRDLAGVNTGELFF. CDR3 nucleotides: TGTGCCAGCAGAGACCTAGCGGGGGTGAACACCGGGGAGCTGTTTTTT.

Ten or more counts support this clone. This sequence joins TRBV7-3 and TRBJ2-2; 7 positions match TRBD1. The CDR3 contains 15 residues. Germline V gene sequence: CDR1 SGHTA, CDR2 FQGTGA. V gave up 6 bases and J gave up 2 bases; unmatched junction bases: 6. The CDR3 is CASRAGTVNTGELFF. The CDR3 nucleotides read TGTGCCAGCAGAGCCGGGACAGTAAACACCGGGGAGCTGTTTTTT.

This clone occurred many times. The chain uses TRBV6-1 and TRBJ2-2, with D hard to call. The germline CDR1 and CDR2 sequences are MNHNS and SASEGT. The germline V and J ends were trimmed by 0 bases and 0 bases, with 5 bases remaining between them. This CDR3 is 15 amino acids long. The CDR3 DNA reads TGTGCCAGCAGTGAAGCGCTAGCGAACACCGGGGAGCTGTTTTTT. It specifies CASSEALANTGELFF.

V is TRBV2 and J is TRBJ2-5, with a tentative D call TRBD2 (6 bases). Trimming cost V 7 bases and J 5 bases, with 14 bases left between them. Germline V gene lookup returns CDR1 SNHLY and CDR2 FYNNEI. CDR3 length: 13 residues. CDR3 in DNA: TGTGCCAGCATCGGTAGCGGAGGGGAGACCCAGTACTTC. The encoded protein is CASIGSGGETQYF.

This clone appeared many times. The chain recombines TRBV19 with TRBJ2-2, with D unresolved. Trimming removed 6 bases at V and 1 base at J, with 6 bases between. This CDR3 is 13 amino acids long. Germline V gene data show CDR1 as LNHDA and CDR2 as SQIVND (reference sequence). CDR3 sequence: CASSLGNTGELFF. The CDR3, as DNA: TGTGCCAGTAGCCTCGGGAACACCGGGGAGCTGTTTTTT. The full variable domain, in which reference TRBV19 and TRBJ2-2 provide the parts outside the CDR3, is DGGITQSPKYLFRKEGQNVTLSCEQNLNHDAMYWYRQDPGQGLRLIYYSQIVNDFQKGDIAEGYSVSREKKESFPLTVTSAQKNPTAFYLCASSLGNTGELFFGEGSRLTVL.

This clone was observed at least ten times. CDR3 loop: CASSLYGSAPGEQYF. The CDR3 DNA reads as TGTGCCAGCAGTTTATACGGGAGTGCCCCCGGCGAGCAGTACTTC. The chain recombines TRBV27 with TRBJ2-7; D may be TRBD2 (6 bases). Germline values: CDR1 MNHEY, CDR2 SMNVEV (reference sequence). V lost 1 base to trimming and J lost 6 bases, with 16 bases between them. The CDR3 is 15 amino acids.

Worth noting for this clone: The same CDR3 arises from other DNA sequences in this sample as well. The chain uses TRBV12-3 or TRBV12-4 and TRBJ1-6; D not resolved. Trimming cost V 3 bases and J 6 bases, with 12 bases left between them. The CDR3 covers 15 residues. Here the CDR3 DNA reads TGTGCCAGCAGTTTGGCCCCGAACAGTAATTCACCCCTCCACTTT. Amino acid sequence: CASSLAPNSNSPLHF.

This clone was picked up many times. The chain uses TRBV10-3 and TRBJ1-3; D remains ambiguous. Germline CDR1 is ENHRY and CDR2 is SYGVKD. With 6 bases removed from V and 0 bases from J, the gap between germline ends came to 0 bases. The CDR3 is 11 residues long. The CDR3 protein is CAISSGNTIYF. Here the CDR3 DNA reads TGTGCCATCAGCTCTGGAAACACCATATATTTT.

This clone was detected ten times or more. The V call is TRBV28, the J call TRBJ2-7, with D unresolved. The CDR3 has 14 residues. CDR1 and CDR2 (germline): MDHEN, SYDVKM. V was shortened by 8 bases and J by 7 bases, with 21 bases between the two germline ends. CDR3 DNA sequence: TGTGCCAGCGGTCGACTGGGCCGCTCGTGGGAGCAGTACTTC. It yields the protein CASGRLGRSWEQYF.

This clone occurred a few times. A much larger clone differs from this one at a single base, so this may be a read error. In DNA form, the CDR3 reads TGTGCCAGCAGTAAGGGACAGATGGAGACCCAGTACTTC. It translates to CASSKGQMETQYF. The rearrangement uses TRBV12-3 or TRBV12-4 and TRBJ2-5; the match to TRBD1 covers 7 bases. V trimming: 5 bases; J trimming: 5 bases; junction bases outside the gene matches: 5. This CDR3 has 13 amino acids.

This clone was detected a few times. It may be a read error: a sequence one base away is much more abundant. This chain uses TRBV4-3 with TRBJ1-4, with no clear D. CDR1 LGHNA and CDR2 YSLEER come from the germline V gene. The CDR3 consists of 15 residues. CDR3 sequence: CAGSQDSLRNEKLFF. The CDR3 DNA sequence: TGCGCCGGCAGCCAAGATAGTTTGCGAAATGAAAAACTGTTTTTT.

The table lists this clone with many counts. The chain has TRBV20-1 and TRBJ1-4; 9 bases map to TRBD1. Trimming cost V 4 bases and J 3 bases; bases outside gene matches: 6. This CDR3 has 15 amino acids. The V gene's germline CDR1 is DFQATT and CDR2 SNEGSKA (reference sequence). The CDR3, as DNA: TGCAGTGCTACAACAGGGGGCTATCCTAATGAAAAACTGTTTTTT. Translation: CSATTGGYPNEKLFF.

The table lists this clone with many counts. The V gene is TRBV6-6, the J gene TRBJ2-7, with 8 bases fitting TRBD2. Losses at the gene ends were 2 bases for V and 4 bases for J; bases not matched to a gene: 7. Germline CDR1 reads MNHNY; CDR2 reads SVGAGI (reference sequence). CDR3 length: 15 residues. The CDR3 protein is CASSYRGGSPYEQYF. CDR3 nucleotide sequence: TGTGCCAGCAGTTACCGGGGGGGTTCCCCTTACGAGCAGTACTTC.

This clone was recorded at least ten times. The chain recombines TRBV4-1 with TRBJ1-4, with TRBD1 as a possible D gene (6 bases). V lost 6 bases, J lost 6 bases, and 17 bases lay in between. The CDR3 sequence is 15 residues long. Germline V gives CDR1 MGHRA, CDR2 YSYEKL. In DNA, the CDR3 is TGCGCCAGCAGAAAAGAGGGAGGGGGTGATGAAAAACTGTTTTTT. Its protein product is CASRKEGGGDEKLFF.

This clone was detected ten times or more. The junction and the germline gene differ at one end; a read error may be behind it. The same CDR3 is also encoded by other DNA sequences in this sample. V gene TRBV12-3 or TRBV12-4 combines with J gene TRBJ2-7, with 10 bases lining up with TRBD1. The CDR3 contains 14 residues. The CDR3 nucleotides read TGCGCCAGCAGGTACGGGACAGGGGCCTACGAGCAGTACTTC. The encoded protein is CASRYGTGAYEQYF.

This clone was recorded many times. The chain couples TRBV20-1 to TRBJ1-5, with 7 bases lining up with TRBD1. J was trimmed by 5 bases and V by 3 bases; bases with no gene match: 4. This CDR3 is 13 amino acids long. Per the germline V gene, CDR1 is DFQATT and CDR2 is SNEGSKA (reference sequence). As DNA, the CDR3 is TGCAGTGCTAGTGGTCAGGGGGATCAGCCCCAGCATTTT. This codes for CSASGQGDQPQHF.

In this sample, this clone is medium-sized. The V gene is TRBV5-6, the J gene TRBJ2-7; TRBD1 or TRBD2 may be the D gene (5 bases each). The V and J ends lost 4 bases and 1 base respectively, with 21 bases between them. The germline V gene has CDR1 SGHDT and CDR2 YYEEEE. The CDR3 covers 17 residues. CDR3 amino acids: CASSLGVAGTSSYEQYF. CDR3 nucleotides: TGTGCCAGCAGCCTTGGGGTAGCAGGGACCTCTTCCTACGAGCAGTACTTC.

This clone showed up many times. The chain is built from TRBV19 and TRBJ2-5; TRBD2 agrees at 8 bases. Per germline, CDR1 LNHDA and CDR2 SQIVND (reference sequence). Trimming removed 7 bases from V and 7 bases from J; junction bases left unmatched: 8. CDR3 length: 13 residues. The CDR3 here is CASIGPREGTQYF. The CDR3 nucleotides are TGTGCCAGTATAGGGCCCCGGGAGGGGACCCAGTACTTC.